Listed below are T cell receptor beta chains from one sample, sequenced in a study of cytomegalovirus exposure and HLA in healthy donors. The method was immunoSEQ multiplex PCR; TCRdb's version includes in-frame clones alone and lacks a portion of them. The data show about 190,000 clones, roughly 80% seen once. The sample was PBMCs. Receptors were obtained from a woman aged 18-29 years in good health and CMV-seronegative. CDR3s include the opening cysteine and the closing phenylalanine or tryptophan. D genes are given only for firm matches. Not all rows give a size; the values are once, few, many and, for expanded clones, a class.

d_call,clone_size,v_call,j_call,cdr3_aa,cdr3_nt
.,.,TRBV5-4,TRBJ1-2,CASSSREGGPVRGYTF,TGTGCCAGCAGCTCCAGGGAGGGCGGTCCGGTGCGTGGCTACACCTTC
TRBD1,.,TRBV29-1,TRBJ2-1,CSVAPDRGRHEQFF,TGCAGCGTCGCGCCGGACAGGGGGCGGCATGAGCAGTTCTTC
.,.,TRBV6-5,TRBJ1-1,CASSYSKDTLNTEAFF,TGTGCCAGCAGTTACTCGAAGGACACCCTAAACACTGAAGCTTTCTTT
TRBD1,once,TRBV5-1,TRBJ2-5,CASSRDAGGLQETQYF,TGCGCCAGCAGCCGGGACGCAGGGGGCCTCCAAGAGACCCAGTACTTC
TRBD2,.,TRBV29-1,TRBJ2-7,CSVDVPSGLAGVGYEQYF,TGCAGCGTTGACGTCCCCTCCGGACTAGCGGGAGTGGGCTACGAGCAGTACTTC
TRBD2,once,TRBV7-6,TRBJ2-1,CASSPLTSGNNEQFF,TGTGCCAGCAGCCCCCTGACCAGCGGGAACAATGAGCAGTTCTTC
.,few,TRBV7-8,TRBJ2-1,CASSLALGALRDEQFF,TGTGCCAGCAGCTTAGCGTTGGGGGCGCTTCGCGATGAGCAGTTCTTC
TRBD1,.,TRBV11-2,TRBJ2-7,CASSLWDSSYEQYF,TGTGCCAGCAGCTTATGGGACAGCTCCTACGAGCAGTACTTC
TRBD1,.,TRBV30,TRBJ1-2,CAWRKQGAGYGYTF,TGTGCCTGGAGAAAGCAGGGGGCGGGCTATGGCTACACCTTC
TRBD2,.,TRBV5-8,TRBJ2-5,CASSLREGWKTQYF,TGTGCCAGCAGCTTGCGGGAGGGCTGGAAGACCCAGTACTTC
.,few,TRBV27,TRBJ1-1,CASSLGRNTEAFF,TGTGCCAGCAGTTTAGGGAGGAACACTGAAGCTTTCTTT
TRBD2,.,TRBV11-2,TRBJ2-5,CASSLDGVAGGLETQYF,TGTGCCAGCAGCTTAGATGGAGTAGCGGGAGGATTAGAGACCCAGTACTTC
.,once,TRBV7-2,TRBJ1-1,CASSRNTEAFF,TGTGCCAGCAGCCGGAACACTGAAGCTTTCTTT
TRBD1,.,TRBV2,TRBJ1-2,CASSVGQGAGGYTF,TGTGCCAGCAGTGTGGGACAGGGGGCGGGAGGCTACACCTTC
.,.,TRBV28,TRBJ2-6,CGVRTAASGANVLTF,TGTGGAGTTAGGACAGCCGCCTCTGGGGCCAACGTCCTGACTTTC
.,.,TRBV25-1,TRBJ1-5,CASSDRSRGTPQPQHF,TGTGCCAGCAGTGATCGGAGCAGGGGCACACCTCAGCCCCAGCATTTT
.,.,TRBV28,TRBJ1-2,CASSGGGGYTF,TGTGCCAGCAGCGGGGGAGGGGGCTACACCTTC
.,once,TRBV5-1,TRBJ1-2,CASTPGGDYGYTF,TGCGCCAGCACCCCGGGGGGGGACTATGGCTACACCTTC
.,.,TRBV30,TRBJ1-4,CAWTLGGSGNEKLFF,TGTGCCTGGACCCTAGGCGGCAGTGGAAATGAAAAACTGTTTTTT
.,.,TRBV7-9,TRBJ2-5,CASSDTRGVGETQYF,TGTGCCAGCAGCGATACCCGAGGAGTCGGGGAGACCCAGTACTTC
.,.,TRBV7-6,TRBJ1-2,CASSPWEPTRYGYTF,TGTGCCAGCAGCCCTTGGGAGCCGACGCGATATGGCTACACCTTC
TRBD2,.,TRBV7-6,TRBJ2-5,CASSFAGGQETQYF,TGTGCCAGCAGCTTCGCGGGGGGCCAAGAGACCCAGTACTTC
.,.,TRBV7-9,TRBJ1-2,CSSSFYPRGGAFYGYTF,TGTTCCAGCAGCTTCTATCCGCGCGGCGGTGCATTCTATGGCTACACCTTC
TRBD2,.,TRBV9,TRBJ2-3,CASSGGGRDTDTQYF,TGTGCCAGCAGCGGGGGCGGGAGGGACACAGATACGCAGTATTTT
.,.,TRBV4-3,TRBJ2-1,CASSQDQGWALDNEQFF,TGCGCCAGCAGCCAAGATCAGGGTTGGGCTTTGGACAATGAGCAGTTCTTC
TRBD1,once,TRBV9,TRBJ2-7,CASSVRQGSEQYF,TGTGCCAGCAGCGTCCGACAGGGCTCCGAGCAGTACTTC
.,once,TRBV7-9,TRBJ2-2,CAKVAAGTGELFF,TGTGCCAAGGTAGCGGCGGGCACCGGGGAGCTGTTTTTT
TRBD2,.,TRBV4-1,TRBJ2-5,CASSQAPRTSGATQQETQYF,TGCGCCAGCAGCCAAGCCCCGCGGACTAGCGGAGCCACTCAACAAGAGACCCAGTACTTC
.,.,TRBV7-9,TRBJ1-5,CSSSLEEGVGNQPQHF,TGTTCCAGCAGCTTAGAAGAGGGGGTTGGCAATCAGCCCCAGCATTTT
TRBD1,.,TRBV28,TRBJ1-1,CASRQDRVNTEAFF,TGTGCCAGCAGACAGGACAGGGTGAACACTGAAGCTTTCTTT
.,.,TRBV5-1,TRBJ1-2,CASRRSSNYGYTF,TGCGCCAGCAGAAGGAGTTCCAACTATGGCTACACCTTC
TRBD1,.,TRBV28,TRBJ1-4,CASSFQGEEEKLFF,TGTGCCAGCAGTTTTCAGGGGGAGGAGGAAAAACTGTTTTTT
.,.,TRBV4-3,TRBJ2-2,CASSLTAGLANTGELFF,TGCGCCAGCAGCCTAACGGCAGGGCTAGCGAACACCGGGGAGCTGTTTTTT
TRBD2,.,TRBV7-9,TRBJ2-1,CSSSLTAGANEQFF,TGTTCCAGCAGCTTAACTGCGGGAGCGAATGAGCAGTTCTTC
TRBD1,.,TRBV18,TRBJ2-2,CASSSGTVDAGELFF,TGTGCCAGCTCCTCCGGGACAGTAGACGCCGGGGAGCTGTTTTTT
TRBD2,.,TRBV9,TRBJ2-2,CASSVGLAEPTGELFF,TGTGCCAGCAGCGTAGGCCTAGCGGAGCCCACCGGGGAGCTGTTCTTT
TRBD1,.,TRBV19,TRBJ1-2,CASSPRGQGANYGYTF,TGTGCCAGTAGTCCCAGAGGACAGGGGGCTAACTATGGCTACACCTTC
TRBD2,few,TRBV14,TRBJ2-7,CASSQVGLATYEQYF,TGTGCCAGCAGCCAAGTTGGACTAGCGACCTACGAGCAGTACTTC
.,.,TRBV5-3,TRBJ1-3,CARSLGCSDGNTIYF,TGTGCCAGAAGCTTGGGGTGTTCAGATGGAAACACCATATATTTT
.,.,TRBV10-3,TRBJ1-1,CAISESEGVNTEAFF,TGTGCCATCAGTGAGTCTGAGGGCGTGAACACTGAAGCTTTCTTT
TRBD1,.,TRBV4-3,TRBJ2-7,CASSLTTGGSYEQYF,TGCGCCAGCAGCCTAACGACAGGGGGCTCCTACGAGCAGTACTTC
.,.,TRBV19,TRBJ2-7,CASTSGQTYEQYF,TGTGCCAGCACCTCCGGACAGACCTACGAGCAGTACTTC
TRBD2,.,TRBV9,TRBJ2-7,CASSVLPGGEQYF,TGTGCCAGCAGTGTCCTCCCGGGAGGCGAGCAGTACTTC
TRBD2,.,TRBV25-1,TRBJ2-2,CASSGGGNTGELFF,TGTGCCAGCAGCGGGGGGGGGAACACCGGGGAGCTGTTTTTT